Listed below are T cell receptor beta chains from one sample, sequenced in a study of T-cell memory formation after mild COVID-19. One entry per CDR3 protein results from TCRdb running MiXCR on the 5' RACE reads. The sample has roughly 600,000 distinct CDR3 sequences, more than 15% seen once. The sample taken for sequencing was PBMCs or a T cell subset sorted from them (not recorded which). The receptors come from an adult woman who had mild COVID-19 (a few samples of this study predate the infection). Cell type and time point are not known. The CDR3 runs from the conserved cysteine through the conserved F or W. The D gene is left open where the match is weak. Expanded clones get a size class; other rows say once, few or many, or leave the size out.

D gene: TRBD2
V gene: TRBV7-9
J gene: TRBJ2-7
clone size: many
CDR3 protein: CASSLVSGTRREQYF
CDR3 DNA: TGTGCCAGCAGCTTAGTTAGCGGGACCCGGCGGGAGCAGTACTTC

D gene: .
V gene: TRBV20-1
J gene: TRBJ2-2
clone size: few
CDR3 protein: CSARSLAANTGELFF
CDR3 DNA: TGCAGTGCTAGAAGTCTAGCAGCGAACACCGGGGAGCTGTTTTTT

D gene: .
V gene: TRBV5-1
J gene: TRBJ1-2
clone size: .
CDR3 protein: CASSLTDGFYGYTF
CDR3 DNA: TGCGCCAGCAGCTTAACTGACGGATTCTATGGCTACACCTTC

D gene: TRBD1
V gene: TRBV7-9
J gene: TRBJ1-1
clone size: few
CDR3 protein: CASSATGVNTEAFF
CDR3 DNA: TGTGCCAGTAGCGCAACAGGGGTGAACACTGAAGCTTTCTTT

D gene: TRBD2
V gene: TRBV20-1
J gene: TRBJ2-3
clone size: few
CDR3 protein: CSADPPPTSGGPSITDTQYF
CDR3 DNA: TGCAGTGCTGACCCCCCACCTACTAGCGGGGGGCCCTCAATCACAGATACGCAGTATTTT

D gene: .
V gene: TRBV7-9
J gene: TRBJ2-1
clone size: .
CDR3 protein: CASSLLGTHNEQFF
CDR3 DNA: TGTGCCAGCAGCTTGTTAGGGACCCACAATGAGCAGTTCTTC

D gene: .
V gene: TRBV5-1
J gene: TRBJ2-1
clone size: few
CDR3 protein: CASSWRDPNEQFF
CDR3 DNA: TGCGCCAGCAGCTGGCGGGACCCCAATGAGCAGTTCTTC

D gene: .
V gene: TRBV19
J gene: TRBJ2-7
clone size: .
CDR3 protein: CASSLIASEQYF
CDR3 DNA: TGTGCCAGTAGCCTGATCGCGAGCGAGCAGTACTTC

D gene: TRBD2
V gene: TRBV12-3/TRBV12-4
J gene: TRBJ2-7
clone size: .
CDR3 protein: CASSRVLAGGYEQYF
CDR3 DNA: TGTGCCAGCAGTCGCGTTCTAGCGGGGGGGTACGAGCAGTACTTC

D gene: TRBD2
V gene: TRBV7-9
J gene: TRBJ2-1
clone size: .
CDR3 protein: CASSFGGSLNEQFF
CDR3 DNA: TGTGCCAGCAGCTTCGGGGGGTCCCTCAATGAGCAGTTCTTC

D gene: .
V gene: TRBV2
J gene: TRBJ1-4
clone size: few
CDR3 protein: CASSEVTVEKLFF
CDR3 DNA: TGTGCCAGCAGTGAAGTAACAGTTGAAAAACTGTTTTTT

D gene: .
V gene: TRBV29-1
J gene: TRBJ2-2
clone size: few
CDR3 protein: CSAIGAGELFF
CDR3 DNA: TGCAGCGCGATAGGGGCCGGGGAGCTGTTTTTT

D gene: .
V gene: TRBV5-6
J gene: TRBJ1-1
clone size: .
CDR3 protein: CASSIRTTEAFF
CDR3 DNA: TGTGCCAGCAGCATTAGGACCACTGAAGCTTTCTTT

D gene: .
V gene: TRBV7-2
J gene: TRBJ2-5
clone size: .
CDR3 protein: CASSLEWGKYETQYF
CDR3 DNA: TGTGCCAGCAGCTTAGAGTGGGGGAAGTATGAGACCCAGTACTTC

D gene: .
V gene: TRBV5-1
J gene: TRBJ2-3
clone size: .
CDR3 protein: CASSLVVPTDTQYF
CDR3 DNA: TGCGCCAGCAGCTTGGTGGTTCCCACAGATACGCAGTATTTT

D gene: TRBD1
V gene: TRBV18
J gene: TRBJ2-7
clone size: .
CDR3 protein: CASSPGTGGNYEQYF
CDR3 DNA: TGTGCCAGCTCACCCGGGACAGGGGGCAATTACGAGCAGTACTTC

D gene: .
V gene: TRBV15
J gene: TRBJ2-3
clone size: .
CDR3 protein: CATSRGIHSGPLGKQYF
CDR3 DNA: TGTGCCACCAGCAGAGGCATACATAGCGGCCCCTTGGGGAAGCAGTATTTT

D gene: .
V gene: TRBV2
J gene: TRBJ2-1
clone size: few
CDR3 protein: CASSEARTSYNEQFF
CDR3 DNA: TGTGCCAGCAGCGAAGCTAGGACCTCCTACAATGAGCAGTTCTTC

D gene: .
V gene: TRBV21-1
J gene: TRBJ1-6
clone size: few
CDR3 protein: CASSPTLSSYNSPLHF
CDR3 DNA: TGTGCCAGCAGCCCCACCCTTAGCTCCTATAATTCACCCCTCCACTTT

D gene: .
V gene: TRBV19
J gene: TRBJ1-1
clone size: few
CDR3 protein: CASILGQGTTEAFF
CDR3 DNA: TGTGCCAGTATATTAGGGCAGGGAACCACTGAAGCTTTCTTT

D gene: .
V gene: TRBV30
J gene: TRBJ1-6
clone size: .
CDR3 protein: CAYITQGSALHF
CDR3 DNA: TGTGCCTACATTACGCAGGGTTCAGCCCTCCACTTT

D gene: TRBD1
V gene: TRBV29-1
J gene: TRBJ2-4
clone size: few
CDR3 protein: CSVGSGQGKNIQYF
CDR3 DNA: TGCAGCGTTGGTTCCGGACAGGGGAAAAACATTCAGTACTTC

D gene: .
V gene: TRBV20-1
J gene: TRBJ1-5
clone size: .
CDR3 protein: CSAGRGPLGNQPQHF
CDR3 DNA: TGCAGTGCAGGCCGGGGGCCCCTCGGCAATCAGCCCCAGCATTTT

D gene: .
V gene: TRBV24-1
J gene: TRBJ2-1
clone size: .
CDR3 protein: CATSPRSPVYNEQFF
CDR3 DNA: TGTGCCACCAGCCCCAGATCCCCGGTCTACAATGAGCAGTTCTTC

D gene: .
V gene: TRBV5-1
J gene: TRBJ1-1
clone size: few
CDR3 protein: CASSSGGQSRPEAFF
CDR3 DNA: TGCGCCAGCAGCTCCGGGGGGCAGTCTAGGCCTGAAGCTTTCTTT

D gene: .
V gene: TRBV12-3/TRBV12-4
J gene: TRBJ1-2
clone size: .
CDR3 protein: CASSLEAPRSYGYTF
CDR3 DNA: TGTGCCAGCAGTTTAGAAGCCCCTCGATCCTATGGCTACACCTTC

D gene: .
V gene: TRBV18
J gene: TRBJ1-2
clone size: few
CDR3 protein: CASSSQQAEANYGYTF
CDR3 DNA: TGTGCCAGCTCATCCCAGCAGGCCGAAGCTAACTATGGCTACACCTTC

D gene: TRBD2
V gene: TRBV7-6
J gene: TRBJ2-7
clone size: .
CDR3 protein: CASSLGTSGNHEQYF
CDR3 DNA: TGTGCCAGCAGCCTAGGGACTAGCGGGAACCACGAGCAGTACTTC

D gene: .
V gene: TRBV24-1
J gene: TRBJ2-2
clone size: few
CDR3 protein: CATSDLAAHANTGELFF
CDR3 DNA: TGTGCCACCAGTGATTTGGCAGCCCACGCGAACACCGGGGAGCTGTTTTTT

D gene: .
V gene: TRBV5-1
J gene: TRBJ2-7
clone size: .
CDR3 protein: CASSLDRVGEQYF
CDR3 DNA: TGCGCCAGCAGCTTGGACAGGGTCGGCGAGCAGTACTTC

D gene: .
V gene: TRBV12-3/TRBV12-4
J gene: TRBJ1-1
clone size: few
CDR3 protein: CASSLGTAGTEAFF
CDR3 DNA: TGTGCCAGCAGTTTAGGGACAGCAGGGACTGAAGCTTTCTTT

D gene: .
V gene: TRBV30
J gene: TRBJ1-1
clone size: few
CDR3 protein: CAWSVRGREGEAFF
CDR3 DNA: TGTGCCTGGAGTGTGAGGGGCAGAGAGGGTGAAGCTTTCTTT

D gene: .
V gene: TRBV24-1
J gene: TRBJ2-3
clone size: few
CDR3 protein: CATGGGTGRTDTQYF
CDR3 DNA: TGTGCCACCGGGGGAGGGACAGGTCGCACAGATACGCAGTATTTT

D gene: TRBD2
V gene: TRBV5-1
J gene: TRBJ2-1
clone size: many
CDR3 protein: CASRPTSGLSYNEQFF
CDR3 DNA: TGCGCCAGCAGACCTACTAGCGGCTTGTCCTACAATGAGCAGTTCTTC

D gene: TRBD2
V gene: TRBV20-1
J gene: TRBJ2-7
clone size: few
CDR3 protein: CSASLAGVGEQYF
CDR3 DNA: TGCAGTGCTAGTCTAGCGGGAGTTGGGGAGCAGTACTTC

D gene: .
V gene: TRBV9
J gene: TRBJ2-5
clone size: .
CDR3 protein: CASSPRPGLQETQYF
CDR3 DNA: TGTGCCAGCAGCCCTAGACCAGGCCTCCAAGAGACCCAGTACTTC

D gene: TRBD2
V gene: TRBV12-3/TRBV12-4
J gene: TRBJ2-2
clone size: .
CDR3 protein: CASWGGIKGELFF
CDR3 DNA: TGTGCCAGCTGGGGAGGGATTAAGGGGGAGCTGTTTTTT

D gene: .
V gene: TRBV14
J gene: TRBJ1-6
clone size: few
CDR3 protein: CASSQAKSALSPLHF
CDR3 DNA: TGTGCCAGCAGCCAAGCTAAGTCGGCTCTTTCACCCCTCCACTTT

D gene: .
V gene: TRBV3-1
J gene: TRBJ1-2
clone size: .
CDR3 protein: CASSPNIGTNYGYTF
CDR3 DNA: TGTGCCAGCAGCCCAAATATCGGGACGAACTATGGCTACACCTTC

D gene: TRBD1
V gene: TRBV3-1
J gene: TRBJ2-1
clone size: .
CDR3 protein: CASSHYEGGEQFF
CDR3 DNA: TGTGCCAGCAGCCACTATGAAGGGGGCGAGCAGTTCTTC

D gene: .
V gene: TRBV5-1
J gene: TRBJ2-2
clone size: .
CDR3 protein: CASSLHSGELFF
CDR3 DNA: TGCGCCAGCAGCTTGCACTCCGGGGAGCTGTTTTTT

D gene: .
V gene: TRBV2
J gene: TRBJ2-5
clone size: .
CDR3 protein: CAILPGLPGLGQYF
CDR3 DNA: TGTGCCATACTCCCCGGTCTCCCGGGACTGGGCCAGTACTTC

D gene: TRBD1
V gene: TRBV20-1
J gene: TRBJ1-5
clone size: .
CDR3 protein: CSARQGAGQPQHF
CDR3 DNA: TGCAGTGCTAGACAGGGGGCGGGTCAGCCCCAGCATTTT

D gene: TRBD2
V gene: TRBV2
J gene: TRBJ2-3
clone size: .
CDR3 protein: CASTGASGSSTDTQYF
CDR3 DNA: TGTGCCAGCACCGGGGCTAGCGGGTCTAGCACAGATACGCAGTATTTT

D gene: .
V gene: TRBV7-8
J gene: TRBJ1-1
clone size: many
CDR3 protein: CASSIITTVNTEAFF
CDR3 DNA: TGTGCCAGCAGCATTATAACGACAGTGAACACTGAAGCTTTCTTT

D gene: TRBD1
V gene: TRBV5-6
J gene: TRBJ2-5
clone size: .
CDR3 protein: CASSWGTGDQETQYF
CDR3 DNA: TGTGCCAGCAGCTGGGGGACAGGCGACCAAGAGACCCAGTACTTC

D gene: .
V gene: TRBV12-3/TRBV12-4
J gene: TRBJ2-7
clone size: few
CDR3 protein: CASSSEGGYYEQYF
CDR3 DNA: TGTGCCAGCAGCTCCGAAGGGGGATACTACGAGCAGTACTTC